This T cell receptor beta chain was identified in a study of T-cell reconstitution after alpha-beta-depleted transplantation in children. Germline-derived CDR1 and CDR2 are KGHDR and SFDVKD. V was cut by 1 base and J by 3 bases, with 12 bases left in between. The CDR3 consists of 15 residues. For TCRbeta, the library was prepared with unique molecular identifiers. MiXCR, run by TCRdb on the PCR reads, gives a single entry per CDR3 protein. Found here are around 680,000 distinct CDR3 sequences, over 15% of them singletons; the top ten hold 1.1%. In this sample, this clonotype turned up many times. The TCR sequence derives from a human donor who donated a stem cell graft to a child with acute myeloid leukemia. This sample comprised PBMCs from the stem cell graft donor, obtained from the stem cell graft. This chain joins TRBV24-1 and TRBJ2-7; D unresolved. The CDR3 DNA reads TGTGCCACCAGTGATTTACGGAGACAAGACTACGAGCAGTACTTC. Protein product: CATSDLRRQDYEQYF.